This T cell receptor (beta chain) was documented in a study of Ad26.COV2.S vaccination and SARS-CoV-2 variants. The CDR3 totals 16 residues. V shed 5 bases and J shed 1 base, with 16 bases lying between them. CDR1 and CDR2 from the germline V gene are KGHDR and SFDVKD. The protocol was immunoSEQ multiplex PCR, while the TCRdb copy is restricted to in-frame clones and leaves out a portion. Found here are about 480,000 clones, 70% to 90% of them singletons; the top ten hold 9.5% to 15%. The treatment was: roughly 20 received Ad26.COV2.S at low or high dose, single or two shots; 5 received placebo; per-sample allocation not given. Day 63 after the first injection of vaccine or placebo was the sampling time. This vaccine is an Ad26 vector that expresses the Wuhan-strain SARS-CoV-2 spike.

The sequence was collected from a person aged 18-60 years who received the Ad26.COV2.S COVID-19 vaccine or a placebo. The sequenced sample was peripheral blood, obtained in a trial of Ad26.COV2.S vaccine versus placebo. This chain uses TRBV24-1 with TRBJ1-1, with D possibly being TRBD1 (6 bases). CDR3 sequence reads: CATSVSSGVPNTEAFF. The CDR3 coding sequence is TGTGCCACCAGTGTGAGTTCAGGGGTCCCGAACACTGAAGCTTTCTTT.